This TCR beta chain originates from a study of shared clonotypes between healthy human individuals. General observations from the study: Clonotype sharing levels among donors were expected to vary with sequencing depth. Tissue TCR repertoires likely differ from these blood-only repertoires.

At a deep level, the assay was run. The method was immunoSEQ multiplex PCR; TCRdb's version includes in-frame clones alone and lacks a portion of them. This sample carries over a million clones, around four fifths of them seen once, and the ten largest clones take about 1.5%. Concerning this clone: What it recognizes is unknown.

This CDR3 spans 16 amino acids. The V gene end was trimmed by 5 bases and the J gene end by 8 bases; junction bases not matched to a gene: 8. Germline CDR1 and CDR2: MNHNY and SVGAGI (reference sequence). The chain recombines TRBV6-6 with TRBJ2-3, with 15 positions matching TRBD2. What was sequenced was memory CD4+ T cells sorted from blood. Subset here: CD45RA-negative fraction. This receptor was obtained from a man in his late teens or twenties in good health. The DNA for the CDR3 is TGTGCCAGCAGTCCGGGACTAGCGGGGGGTTTTGGTACGCAGTATTTT. Its protein is CASSPGLAGGFGTQYF.